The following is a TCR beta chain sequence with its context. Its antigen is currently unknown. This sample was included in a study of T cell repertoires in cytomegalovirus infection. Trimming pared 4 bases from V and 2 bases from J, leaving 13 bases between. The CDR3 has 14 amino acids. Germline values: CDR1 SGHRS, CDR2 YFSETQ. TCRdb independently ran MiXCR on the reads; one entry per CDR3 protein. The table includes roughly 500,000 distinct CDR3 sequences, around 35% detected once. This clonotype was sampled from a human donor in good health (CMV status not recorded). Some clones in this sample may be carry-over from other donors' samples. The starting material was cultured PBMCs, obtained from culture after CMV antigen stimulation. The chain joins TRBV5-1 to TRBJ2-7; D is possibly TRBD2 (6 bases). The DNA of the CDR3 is TGCGCCAGCAGCGCCCCGGGGAGGACCTACGAGCAGTACTTC. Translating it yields CASSAPGRTYEQYF.